This paragraph covers one TCR beta chain sequence. Its antigen remains unknown. This record belongs to a study of CXCR3-negative and CXCR3-positive naive CD8 T cells. Findings of the study overall: Surface CD5 looked about the same in the naive subsets, so the authors worked out TCR strength from TRB CDR3 properties.

The method, 5' RACE with UMI labels, was used to prepare the TRB cDNA libraries. One entry per CDR3 protein, without DNA, is what TCRdb gives after re-calling the 5' RACE reads. This listing includes 45,000 to 70,000 distinct CDR3 sequences. CDR3 size: 15 residues. CDR1 is ENHRY and CDR2 is SYGVKD in the germline V gene. Sequenced material: memory CD8+ T cells from blood. The chain uses TRBV10-3 and TRBJ2-7; the D call from TCRdb, TRBD1, cannot be confirmed without DNA. This clonotype was obtained from a human donor in good health. Some clones in this sample may be carry-over from other donors' samples. Here the CDR3 reads CAISDPKTGKDEQYF.